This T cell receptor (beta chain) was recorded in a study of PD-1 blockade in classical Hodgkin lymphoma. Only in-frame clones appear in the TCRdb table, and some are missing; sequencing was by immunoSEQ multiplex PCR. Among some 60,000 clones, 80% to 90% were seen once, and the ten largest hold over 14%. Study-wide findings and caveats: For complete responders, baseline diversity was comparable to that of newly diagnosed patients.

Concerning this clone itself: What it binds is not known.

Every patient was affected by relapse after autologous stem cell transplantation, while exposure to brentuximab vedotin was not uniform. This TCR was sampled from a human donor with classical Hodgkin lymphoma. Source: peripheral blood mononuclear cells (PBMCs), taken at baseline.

CDR3 sequence: CASSQIGRLANYGYTF. The CDR3 region has the DNA TGTGCCAGCAGCCAAATTGGGAGATTAGCTAACTATGGCTACACCTTC. This sequence joins TRBV5-4 and TRBJ1-2; D gene uncertain. The CDR3 contains 16 residues. The germline gives CDR1 SGHNT, CDR2 YYREEE (reference sequence). The V end lost 4 bases, the J end lost 0 bases, and 16 bases lay between the germline ends.